The source of this T cell receptor beta chain is a study of shared clonotypes between healthy human individuals. Findings of the study overall: The naive CD4 repertoires of several donors were compared, and about 5% of clonotypes were shared.

Each of the donors was a healthy adult who was HIV-negative and had not had a recent acute infection or vaccination. There are 14 residues in the CDR3. The germline gives CDR1 MNHEY, CDR2 SVGAGI. V shed 8 bases and J shed 1 base, with 12 bases lying between them. Notes on this clone: The target antigen is unknown.

Method: immunoSEQ multiplex PCR; TCRdb's copy keeps in-frame clones and lacks some. The sample includes 2 million to 2.5 million clones, roughly 90% seen only once; the top ten take approximately 0.39%. The TCR comes from a man in his late teens or twenties in good health. Some clones in this sample may be carry-over from other donors' samples. Sequenced input: naive CD4+ T cells from PBMCs. Subset defined: CD45RA+ positively selected. The genes are TRBV6-5 and TRBJ1-5; no firm D call. For the CDR3, the DNA is TGTGCCAGCTCCAGGAAACCAAGCAATCAGCCCCAGCATTTT. Its protein product is CASSRKPSNQPQHF.